One and the same sample provided the 10 T cell receptor beta chains below, sequenced in a study of T-cell memory formation after mild COVID-19. Via MiXCR, TCRdb re-called the 5' RACE reads, giving one row per CDR3 protein. The sample shows roughly 100,000 distinct CDR3 sequences, less than 15% of them seen only once. Sequenced material: PBMCs or a T cell subset sorted from them (not recorded which). Every receptor here comes from a man aged 18 to 29 who had mild COVID-19 (a few samples of this study predate the infection). Cell type and time point are not known.

This clonotype was seen repeatedly, ten times or more. This chain connects TRBV5-1 to TRBJ2-7; D unresolved. Looked up from germline, CDR1 is SGHRS and CDR2 is YFSETQ. Trimming stripped 1 base from V and 2 bases from J, with 16 bases between. This CDR3 spans 16 amino acids. CDR3 sequence: CASSLSSFGEAYEQYV. CDR3 nucleotide sequence: TGCGCCAGCAGCTTGTCGTCATTCGGCGAAGCCTACGAGCAGTACGTC.

CDR3 loop: CASSFPSGQPLPYEQYF. In DNA, the CDR3 is TGTGCCAGCAGCTTCCCGTCCGGACAACCCCTACCCTACGAGCAGTACTTC. The chain is built from TRBV7-8 and TRBJ2-7; possible D gene TRBD1, 5 bases. From germline, CDR1 is SGHVS and CDR2 FQNEAQ. This CDR3 is built from 17 residues. The ends were cut back, 3 bases at V and 2 bases at J, with 20 bases in the middle.

The sample holds many counts of this clonotype. The chain combines TRBV5-1 with TRBJ1-1; 7 positions match TRBD1. The CDR3 totals 16 residues. Trimming took 0 bases from V and 8 from J; bases not matched to a gene: 13. Germline assignment: CDR1 SGHRS and CDR2 YFSETQ. This CDR3 is CASSLVWAGGGFEAFF. The CDR3 DNA reads TGCGCCAGCAGCTTGGTATGGGCAGGGGGAGGGTTCGAAGCTTTCTTT.

The CDR3 loop reads CASSLEYGAGQPQHF. In nucleotides, the CDR3 is TGTGCCAGCAGCTTAGAGTACGGGGCGGGTCAGCCCCAGCATTTT. The chain uses TRBV7-8 and TRBJ1-5, with TRBD1 as a possible D gene (5 bases). Germline V CDR1 and CDR2: SGHVS, FQNEAQ. V shed 1 base and J shed 6 bases, with 13 bases lying between them. This CDR3 is built from 15 residues.

This clonotype appeared a few times. The chain recombines TRBV12-3 or TRBV12-4 with TRBJ2-2; D is undetermined. The CDR3 runs to 16 residues. Trimming took 8 bases from V and 0 from J, leaving 16 bases between them. CDR3 in amino acids: CASCTSSGSNTGELFF. The CDR3 DNA reads TGTGCCAGCTGTACCTCTTCAGGTTCGAACACCGGGGAGCTGTTTTTT.

The rearrangement joins TRBV5-1 to TRBJ2-7; D is possibly TRBD1 (5 bases). This CDR3 contains 15 residues. Trimming stripped 0 bases from V and 1 base from J, with 11 bases between. The germline V gene has CDR1 SGHRS and CDR2 YFSETQ. The CDR3 nucleotides read TGCGCCAGCAGCTTGGGGCAGGGCCTTTCCTACGAGCAGTACGTC. It codes for CASSLGQGLSYEQYV.

This clonotype was seen a few times. V gene TRBV7-3 combines with J gene TRBJ2-1; 9 bases fit TRBD1. Germline trimming cut 5 bases from V and 8 bases from J; bases unmatched to any gene: 13. CDR3 length equals 16 residues. Per germline, CDR1 SGHTA and CDR2 FQGTGA. Here the CDR3 DNA reads TGTGCCAGCAGCGCTGGACCGGGACAGGGTCCCCATGAGCAGTTCTTC. This encodes CASSAGPGQGPHEQFF. Supplemented by reference TRBV7-3 and TRBJ2-1, the full variable domain reads GAGVSQTPSNKVTEKGKYVELRCDPISGHTALYWYRQSLGQGPEFLIYFQGTGAADDSGLPNDRFFAVRPEGSVSTLKIQRTERGDSAVYLCASSAGPGQGPHEQFFGPGTRLTVL.

This clonotype was recorded a few times. V gene TRBV20-1 combines with J gene TRBJ2-7, with D uncertain. CDR3 size: 11 residues. Germline CDR1 and CDR2: DFQATT and SNEGSKA (reference sequence). Trimming stripped 6 bases from V and 3 bases from J, with 9 bases between. DNA for the CDR3: TGCAGTGCCTTCCCGTACTACGAGCAGTACGTC. Amino acids: CSAFPYYEQYV.

The rearrangement uses TRBV4-2 and TRBJ1-5; D is perhaps TRBD1 (5 bases). Germline lookup yields CDR1 LGHNA and CDR2 YNFKEQ. V was cut by 1 base and J by 4 bases, with 8 bases left in between. The CDR3 has 14 residues. CDR3 bases: TGTGCCAGCAGCCAAGTTGCAGGGAATCAGCCCCAGCATTTT. Its protein product is CASSQVAGNQPQHF.

V gene TRBV28 combines with J gene TRBJ1-5; tentatively, D is TRBD1 (6 bases). V lost 8 bases to trimming and J lost 6 bases, with 20 bases between them. Germline loops: CDR1 MDHEN, CDR2 SYDVKM. This CDR3 has 15 residues. The CDR3, as DNA: TGTGCCAGCCTCGCGCAGGGGCAATTCTTTCAGCCCCAGCATTTT. Translation gives CASLAQGQFFQPQHF.